This T cell receptor beta chain was found in a study of neurological immune-mediated disorders. This clonotype was detected ten times or more. The sample's time point: technical triplicate 2. Trimming pared 7 bases from V and 6 bases from J, leaving 11 bases between. This CDR3 region has 11 residues. Germline CDR1 and CDR2: DFQATT and SNEGSKA (reference sequence). One entry per CDR3 protein results from TCRdb running MiXCR on the 5' RACE reads. Here the sample spans around 56,000 distinct CDR3 sequences, under 30% being singletons. The chain employs TRBV20-1 and TRBJ2-3; D is uncertain. This receptor was taken from a man between 60 and 70 years old with HTLV-1-associated myelopathy (HAM/TSP). The material sequenced was PBMCs. CDR3 nucleotides: TGCAGTGGCCCCCTTGGTGATACGCAGTATTTT. It encodes CSGPLGDTQYF.